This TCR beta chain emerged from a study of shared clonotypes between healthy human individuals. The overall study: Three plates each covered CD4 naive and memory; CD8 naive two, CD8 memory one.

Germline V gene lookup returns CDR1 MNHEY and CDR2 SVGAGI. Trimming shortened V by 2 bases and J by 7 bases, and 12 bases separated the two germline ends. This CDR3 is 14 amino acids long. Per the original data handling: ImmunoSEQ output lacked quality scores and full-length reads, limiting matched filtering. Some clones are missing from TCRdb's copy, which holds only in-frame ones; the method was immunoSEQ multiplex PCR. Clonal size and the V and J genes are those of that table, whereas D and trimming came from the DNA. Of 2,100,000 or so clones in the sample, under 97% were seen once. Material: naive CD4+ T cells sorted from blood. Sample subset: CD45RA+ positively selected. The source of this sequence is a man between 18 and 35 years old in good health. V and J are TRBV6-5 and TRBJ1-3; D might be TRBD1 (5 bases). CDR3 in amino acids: CASSYKGPANTIYF. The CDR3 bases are TGTGCCAGCAGTTACAAGGGACCGGCGAACACCATATATTTT.